The clone carrying this T cell receptor beta chain was observed at least ten times. Researchers prepared the TCRbeta library using unique molecular identifiers, the study reports. In TCRdb, the PCR reads were re-called with MiXCR into one record per CDR3 protein. The sample contains under 300,000 distinct CDR3 sequences, 9.5% to 13% of which appear only once. The sample originates from a study of T-cell reconstitution after alpha-beta-depleted transplantation in children. The CDR3 covers 15 residues. The junction had 10 bases not matched to a gene; V was cut back by 7 bases and J by 4 bases. The sequence was obtained from a male patient between 2 and 10 years old who had a stem cell transplant for chronic granulomatous disease, so the T cells may come from the graft donor. The input for sequencing was peripheral blood, taken 180 days after TCRalphabeta/CD19-depleted stem cell transplant. V and J are TRBV12-3 or TRBV12-4 and TRBJ2-7; 10 nucleotides agree with TRBD1. The CDR3 coding sequence is TGTGCCAGCACCCGCACCGGGACAGGGGCTTACGAGCAGTACTTC. Its translation: CASTRTGTGAYEQYF.